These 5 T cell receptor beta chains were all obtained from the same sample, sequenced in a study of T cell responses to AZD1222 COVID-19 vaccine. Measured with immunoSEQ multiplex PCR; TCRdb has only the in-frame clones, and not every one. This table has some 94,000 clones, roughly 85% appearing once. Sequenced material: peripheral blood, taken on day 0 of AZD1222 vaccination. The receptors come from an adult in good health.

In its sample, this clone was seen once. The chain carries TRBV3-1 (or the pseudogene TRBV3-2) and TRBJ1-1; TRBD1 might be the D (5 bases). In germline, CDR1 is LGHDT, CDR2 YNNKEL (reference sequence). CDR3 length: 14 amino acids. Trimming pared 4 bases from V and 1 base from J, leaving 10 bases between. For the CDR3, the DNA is TGTGCCAGCAGCCCGGGGCACGGGAACACTGAAGCTTTCTTT. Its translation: CASSPGHGNTEAFF.

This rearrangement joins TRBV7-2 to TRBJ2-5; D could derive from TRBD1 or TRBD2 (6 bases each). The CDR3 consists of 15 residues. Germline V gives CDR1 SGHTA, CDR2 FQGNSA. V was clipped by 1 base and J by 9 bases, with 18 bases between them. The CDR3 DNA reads TGTGCCAGCAGCTTAGATATCGGGGGCGCGTTTTCCCAGTACTTC. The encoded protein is CASSLDIGGAFSQYF.

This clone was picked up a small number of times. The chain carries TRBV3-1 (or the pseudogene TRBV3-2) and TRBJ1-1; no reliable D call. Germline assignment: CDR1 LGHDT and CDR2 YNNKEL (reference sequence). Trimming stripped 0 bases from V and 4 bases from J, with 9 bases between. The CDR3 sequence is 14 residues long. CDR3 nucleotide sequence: TGTGCCAGCAGCCAAGAGGTTCGGGGCACTGAAGCTTTCTTT. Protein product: CASSQEVRGTEAFF.

CDR3 residues: CASSSYRGNTEAFF. In DNA, the CDR3 is TGTGCCAGTAGCTCTTACAGGGGGAACACTGAAGCTTTCTTT. The rearrangement uses TRBV19 and TRBJ1-1; 7 bases agree with TRBD1. With V trimmed by 6 bases and J by 1 base, 5 bases remained unmatched. CDR1 is LNHDA and CDR2 is SQIVND in the germline V gene (reference sequence). CDR3 size: 14 residues.

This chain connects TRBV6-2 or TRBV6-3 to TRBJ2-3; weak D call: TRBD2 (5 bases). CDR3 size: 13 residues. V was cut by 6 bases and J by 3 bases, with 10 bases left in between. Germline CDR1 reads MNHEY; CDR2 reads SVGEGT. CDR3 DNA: TGTGCCAGCAGCTCCCGGGAAACAGATACGCAGTATTTT. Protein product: CASSSRETDTQYF.